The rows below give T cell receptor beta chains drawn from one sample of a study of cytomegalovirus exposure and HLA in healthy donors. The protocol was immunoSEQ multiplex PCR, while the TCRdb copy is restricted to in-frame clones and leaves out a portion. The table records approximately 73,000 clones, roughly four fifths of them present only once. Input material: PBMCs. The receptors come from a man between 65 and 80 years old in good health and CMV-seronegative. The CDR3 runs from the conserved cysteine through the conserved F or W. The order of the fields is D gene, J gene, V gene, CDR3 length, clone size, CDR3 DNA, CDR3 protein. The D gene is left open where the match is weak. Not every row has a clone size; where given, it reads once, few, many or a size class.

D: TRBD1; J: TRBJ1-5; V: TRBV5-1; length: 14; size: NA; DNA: TGCGCCAGCAGCTTCGGACAGGCCGGGGATCCCCAGCATTTT; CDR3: CASSFGQAGDPQHF
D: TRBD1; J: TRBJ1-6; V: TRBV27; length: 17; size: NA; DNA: TGTGCCAGCAGTTACGCAACAGGGGTGCCCTATAATTCACCCCTCCACTTT; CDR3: CASSYATGVPYNSPLHF
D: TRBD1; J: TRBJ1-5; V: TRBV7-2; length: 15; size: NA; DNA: TGTGCCAGCAGCCAGGGGGCGGGGGTGGTTCAGCCCCAGCATTTT; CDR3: CASSQGAGVVQPQHF
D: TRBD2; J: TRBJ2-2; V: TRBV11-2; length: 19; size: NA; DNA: TGTGCCAGCAGCTTAGTTTCTAGCGGGGGTCCCCGGTCCACCGGGGAGCTGTTTTTT; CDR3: CASSLVSSGGPRSTGELFF
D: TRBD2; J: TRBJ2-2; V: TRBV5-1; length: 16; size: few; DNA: TGCGCCAGCAGCCCTCCGGGACTAGCGAACACCGGGGAGCTGTTTTTT; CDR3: CASSPPGLANTGELFF
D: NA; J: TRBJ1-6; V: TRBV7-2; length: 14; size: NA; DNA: TGTGCCAGCAGCCCGAGGGTAGATAATTCACCCCTCCACTTT; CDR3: CASSPRVDNSPLHF
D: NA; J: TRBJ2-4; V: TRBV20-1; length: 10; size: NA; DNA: TGCAGTGCTTTCGAAAACATTCAGTACTTC; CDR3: CSAFENIQYF
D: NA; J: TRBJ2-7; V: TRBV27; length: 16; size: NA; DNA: TGTGCCAGCAGTTTAGGGACGGGACGGGGGAGCAACGAGCAGTACTTC; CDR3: CASSLGTGRGSNEQYF
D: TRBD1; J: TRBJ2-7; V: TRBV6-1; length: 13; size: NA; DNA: TGTGCCAGCAAGAACAGGGGTACCTACGAGCAGTACTTC; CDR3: CASKNRGTYEQYF
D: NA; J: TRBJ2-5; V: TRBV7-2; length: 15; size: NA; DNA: TGTGCCAGCAGCTTAGTTGGTGGGAGTGGGGAGACCCAGTACTTC; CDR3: CASSLVGGSGETQYF
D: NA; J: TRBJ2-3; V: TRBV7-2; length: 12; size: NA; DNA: TGTGCCAGCAGCCCACTCCGAGATACGCAGTATTTT; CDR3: CASSPLRDTQYF
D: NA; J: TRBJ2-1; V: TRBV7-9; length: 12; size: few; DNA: TGTGCCAGCAGCTTTTCCCAAAATGAGCAGTTCTTC; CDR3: CASSFSQNEQFF
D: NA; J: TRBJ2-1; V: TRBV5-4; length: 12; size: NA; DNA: TGTGCCAGCAGCTTCGACTGGAATGAGCAGTTCTTC; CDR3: CASSFDWNEQFF
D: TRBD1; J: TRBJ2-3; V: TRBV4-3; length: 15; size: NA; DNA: TGCGCCAGCAGCCACCCCAGACTCAACGGGACAGGGTCCTATTTT; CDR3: CASSHPRLNGTGSYF
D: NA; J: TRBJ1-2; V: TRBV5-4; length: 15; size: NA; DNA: TGTGCCAGCAGCTTAGAACAGACGGCAAACTATGGCTACACCTTC; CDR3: CASSLEQTANYGYTF
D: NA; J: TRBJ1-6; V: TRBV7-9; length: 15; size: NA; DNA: TGTGCCAGCAGCTTAACGGACAGTCCAAATTCACCCCTCCACTTT; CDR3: CASSLTDSPNSPLHF
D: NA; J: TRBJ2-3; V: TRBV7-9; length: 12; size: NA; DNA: TGTTCCAGCAGCTTAGCCGTAGATACGCAGTATTTT; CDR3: CSSSLAVDTQYF
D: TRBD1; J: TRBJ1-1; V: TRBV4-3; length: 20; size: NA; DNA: TGCGCCAGCAGCCAGACTTTACCGGGACAGGGGGCCTTAATGAACACTGAAGCTTTCTTT; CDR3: CASSQTLPGQGALMNTEAFF
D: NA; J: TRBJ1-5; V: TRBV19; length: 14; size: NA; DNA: TGTGCCAGTACCTTTCTTGGACATGATCAGCCCCAGCATTTT; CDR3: CASTFLGHDQPQHF
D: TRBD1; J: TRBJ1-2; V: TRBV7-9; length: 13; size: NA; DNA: TGTGCCAGCAGCGGGACAGGGCTTTATGGCTACACCTTC; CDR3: CASSGTGLYGYTF
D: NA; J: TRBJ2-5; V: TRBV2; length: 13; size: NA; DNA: TGTGCCAGCAAGGGGGGGGCACAAGAGACCCAGTACTTC; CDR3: CASKGGAQETQYF
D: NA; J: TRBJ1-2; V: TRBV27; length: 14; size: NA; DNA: TGTGCCAGCAGTCGCGAGGGAGCCTTCTATGGCTACACCTTC; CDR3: CASSREGAFYGYTF
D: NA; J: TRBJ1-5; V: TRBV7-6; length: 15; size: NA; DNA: TGTGCCAGCAGCTTAGATGGTACAGGCAATCAGCCCCAGCATTTT; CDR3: CASSLDGTGNQPQHF